This TCR beta chain was profiled in a study of CD8 T cells in ankylosing spondylitis. Libraries for TCR beta were made by quantitative 5'-RACE with molecular barcodes. TCRdb called the 5' RACE reads again in MiXCR, with one record for every CDR3 protein. Among 300,000 to 400,000 distinct CDR3 sequences listed, 20% were seen once. V shed 5 bases and J 3 bases; nucleotides not matched to a gene: 5. CDR3 length: 14 residues. CDR1 is SEHNR and CDR2 is FQNEAQ in the germline V gene (reference sequence). The sequenced material came from blood, either unsorted or a sorted T cell fraction (not recorded which). The TCR was taken from a male donor with ankylosing spondylitis or in good health (not recorded which). The chain couples TRBV7-9 to TRBJ2-5; 8 positions agree with TRBD1. The CDR3 bases are TGTGCCAGCAGCGTGGACAGGGACAAAGAGACCCAGTACTTC. Translation gives CASSVDRDKETQYF.